This entry lists 4 T cell receptor beta chains sequenced from one sample in a study of blood T cells in healthy people across ages. Next came a second PCR, run for about 7 to 12 cycles, which used a sample-barcoded 5' primer along with a J-beta primer mix. A single record per CDR3 protein comes from TCRdb applying MiXCR to the 5' RACE reads. The sample records around 1.5 million distinct CDR3 sequences, 34% being singletons. Input material: blood. The receptors derive from a woman aged 25 to 45 in good health.

This clonotype was recorded a few times. The gene calls are TRBV2 and TRBJ2-7; the D gene could be TRBD1 or TRBD2 (5 bases each). The CDR3 loop spans 14 amino acids. CDR1 and CDR2 (germline): SNHLY, FYNNEI. Trimming took 3 bases from V and 3 from J, leaving 12 bases between them. CDR3 residues: CASSEGTVDYEQYF. The CDR3 region has the DNA TGTGCCAGCAGTGAGGGGACGGTGGACTACGAGCAGTACTTC.

CDR3 sequence: CASSLGPFQYF. The CDR3, as DNA: TGTGCCAGCAGCTTAGGTCCTTTTCAGTACTTC. The rearrangement uses TRBV7-2 and TRBJ2-4; D remains unclear. This CDR3 comprises 11 residues. Germline CDR1 reads SGHTA; CDR2 reads FQGNSA. V dropped 1 base and J dropped 11 bases, with 6 bases sitting between them.

This clonotype was seen more than once but under ten times. This chain connects TRBV2 to TRBJ2-1; a possible D gene is TRBD1 (6 bases). V lost 7 bases to trimming and J lost 5 bases, with 12 bases between them. Germline assignment: CDR1 SNHLY and CDR2 FYNNEI. This CDR3 spans 13 amino acids. The CDR3 loop reads CASNVRTDNEQFF. The CDR3 DNA follows: TGTGCCAGCAATGTAAGGACAGACAATGAGCAGTTCTTC.

Of note for this clonotype: An end of the junction does not agree with germline; a read error may underlie this. The rearrangement joins TRBV7-9 to TRBJ2-5; D might be TRBD2 (6 bases). This CDR3 spans 13 amino acids. Germline assignment: CDR1 SEHNR and CDR2 FQNEAQ (reference sequence). In DNA form, the CDR3 reads TGTGCCAGCAGCGGGGACTCCCAAGAGGCCCAGTACTTC. It encodes CASSGDSQEAQYF.